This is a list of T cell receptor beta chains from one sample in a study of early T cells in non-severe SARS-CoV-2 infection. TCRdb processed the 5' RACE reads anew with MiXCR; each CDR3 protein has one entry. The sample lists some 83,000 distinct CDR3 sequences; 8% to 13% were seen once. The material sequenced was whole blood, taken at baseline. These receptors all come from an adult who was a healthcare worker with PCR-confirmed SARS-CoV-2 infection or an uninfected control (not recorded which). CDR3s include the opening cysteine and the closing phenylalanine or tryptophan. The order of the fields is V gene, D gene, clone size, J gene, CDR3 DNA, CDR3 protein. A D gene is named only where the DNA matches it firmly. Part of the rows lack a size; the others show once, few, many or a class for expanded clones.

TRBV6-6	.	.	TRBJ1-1	TGTGCCAGCAGTTCCCCGACAGGTCGGACTGAAGCTTTCTTT	CASSSPTGRTEAFF
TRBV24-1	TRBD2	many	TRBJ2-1	TGTGCCACCAGTTCGCAGCGGGAGGGTTACAATGAGCAGTTCTTC	CATSSQREGYNEQFF
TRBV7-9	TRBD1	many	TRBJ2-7	TGTGCCAGCAGCTTCCCGTCGACAGGGTCCTACGAGCAGTACTTC	CASSFPSTGSYEQYF
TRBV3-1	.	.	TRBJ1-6	TGTGCCAGCAGCCAAGTAGGGGCTTCACCCCTCCACTTT	CASSQVGASPLHF
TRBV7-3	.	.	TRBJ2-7	TGTGCCAGCAGCTTCGGGACGGGTCCCTACGAGCAGTACTTC	CASSFGTGPYEQYF
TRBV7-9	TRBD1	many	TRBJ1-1	TGTGCCAGCAAAACAGGGGAGACTGAAGCTTTCTTT	CASKTGETEAFF
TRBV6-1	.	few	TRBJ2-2	TGTGCCAGCATCAGGATAGAAACCGGGGAGCTGTTTTTT	CASIRIETGELFF
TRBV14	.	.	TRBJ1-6	TGTGCCAGCAGCCTACTACAGGGTGGCGATAATTCACCCCTCCACTTT	CASSLLQGGDNSPLHF
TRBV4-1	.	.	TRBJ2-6	TGCGCCAGCAGCCAAGACCCAATCCCGGGCACCCCTAGCTCTGGGGCCAACGTCCTGACTTTC	CASSQDPIPGTPSSGANVLTF
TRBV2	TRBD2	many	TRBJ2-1	TGTGCCAGCAGTGGACTAGCGGGAGCAGCCTACAATGAGCAGTTCTTC	CASSGLAGAAYNEQFF
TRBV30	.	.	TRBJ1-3	TGTGCCTGGAGTGTACAGGAAAACACCATATATTTT	CAWSVQENTIYF
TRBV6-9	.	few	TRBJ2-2	TGTGCCAGCAGTCCGACAAACAGGAAAAACACCGGGGAGCTGTTTTTT	CASSPTNRKNTGELFF
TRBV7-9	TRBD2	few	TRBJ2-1	TGTGCCAGCAGCTTGGGACTAGCGGGAGAGAATGAGCAGTTCTTC	CASSLGLAGENEQFF
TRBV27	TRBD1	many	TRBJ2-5	TGTGCCAGCAGCTGGACAGGGAGGGAGACCCAGTACTTC	CASSWTGRETQYF
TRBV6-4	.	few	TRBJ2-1	TGTGCCAGCAGTGTAGGCCCCGGAGATTACAATGAGCAGTTCTTC	CASSVGPGDYNEQFF
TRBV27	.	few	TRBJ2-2	TGTGCCAGCAGTTTAAGAGGGGCCCCCGGGGAGCTGTTTTTT	CASSLRGAPGELFF
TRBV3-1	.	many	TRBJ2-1	TGTGCCAGCAGCCCGCGAGGGCTAGCGATGGGTGAGCAGTTCTTC	CASSPRGLAMGEQFF
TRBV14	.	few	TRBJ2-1	TGTGCCAGCAGCCAAGTGGTGGGGCAGGGAGAGCAGTTCTTC	CASSQVVGQGEQFF
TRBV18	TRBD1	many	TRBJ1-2	TGTGCCAGCTCTCTACAGGGGGGCTACACCTTC	CASSLQGGYTF
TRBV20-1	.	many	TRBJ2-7	TGCAGTGCTAGTTACAGGGACCCATACGAGCAGTACTTC	CSASYRDPYEQYF
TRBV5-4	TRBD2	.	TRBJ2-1	TGTGCCAGCAGCTTGGGGCCGCCCCCTAGCGGAACAAACTACAATGAGCAGTTCTTC	CASSLGPPPSGTNYNEQFF
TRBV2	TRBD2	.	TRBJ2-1	TGTGCCAGCAACCCATCCCTAGCGGGAGGGGCCAATGAGCAGTTCTTC	CASNPSLAGGANEQFF
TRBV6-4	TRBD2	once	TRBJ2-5	TGTGCCAGCAGCCCCGAGGCTAGCGGACAAGAGACCCAGTACTTC	CASSPEASGQETQYF
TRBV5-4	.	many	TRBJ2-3	TGTGCCAGCAGCTTCGCCAGAGGGGCAGCAGATACGCAGTATTTT	CASSFARGAADTQYF
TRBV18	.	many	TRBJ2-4	TGTGCCAGCTCCCCCGACAGAAACATTCAGTACTTC	CASSPDRNIQYF
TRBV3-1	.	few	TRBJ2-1	TGTGCCAGCAGCACCGAGACGATAGAGAGGAATGAGCAGTTCTTC	CASSTETIERNEQFF
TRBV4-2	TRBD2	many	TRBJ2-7	TGTGCCAGCAGCCAAGGGACTAGCGGATTCGACGAGCAGTACTTC	CASSQGTSGFDEQYF
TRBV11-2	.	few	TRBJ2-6	TGTGCCAGCAGCCCGGGGGGGGCCAACGTCCTGACTTTC	CASSPGGANVLTF
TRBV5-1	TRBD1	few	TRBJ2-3	TGCGCCAGCACGGCTACCGACAGGGGAAATACGCAGTATTTT	CASTATDRGNTQYF
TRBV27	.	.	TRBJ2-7	TGTGCCAGCAGTTTATCCCCGACAGGCCTATCCTACGAGCAGTACTTC	CASSLSPTGLSYEQYF
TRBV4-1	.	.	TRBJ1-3	TGCGCCAGCAGCCAAGACCCCATCTCTGGAAACACCATATATTTT	CASSQDPISGNTIYF
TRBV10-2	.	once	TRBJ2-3	TGCGCCAGCAGTGAGTCGGCTAGCGGCACAGATACGCAGTATTTT	CASSESASGTDTQYF
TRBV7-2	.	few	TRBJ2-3	TGTGCCAGCAGCCCCGAGTCTAGCGGAACATGGTGGGGGGGCGATACGCAGTATTTT	CASSPESSGTWWGGDTQYF
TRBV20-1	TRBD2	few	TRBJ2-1	TGCAGTGCTAGAGGGCGAGCGGGAGTAAATGAGCAGTTCTTC	CSARGRAGVNEQFF
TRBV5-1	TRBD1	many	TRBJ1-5	TGCGCCAGCAGCTTAACCGGGACAGGGGATCAGCCCCAGCATTTT	CASSLTGTGDQPQHF
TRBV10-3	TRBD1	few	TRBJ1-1	TGTGCCGTCGACAGGGGAGGTATGGCTTTCTTT	CAVDRGGMAFF
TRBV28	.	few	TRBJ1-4	TGTGCCAGCACCCTACTTGACGGTAATGAAAAACTGTTTTTT	CASTLLDGNEKLFF
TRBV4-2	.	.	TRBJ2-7	TGTGCCAGCAGCCCCCAAGGGGGTTTCGAGCAGTACTTC	CASSPQGGFEQYF
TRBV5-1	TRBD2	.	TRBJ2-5	TGCGCCAGCAAAAACGGGAGGGAACAAGAGACCCAGTACTTC	CASKNGREQETQYF
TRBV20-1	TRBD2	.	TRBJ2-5	TGCAGTACGGGACTAGCGGAAGAGACCCAGTACTTC	CSTGLAEETQYF
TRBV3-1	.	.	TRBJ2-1	TGTGCCAGCAGCCAAGAGGTGAGCTCCTACAATGAGCAGTTCTTC	CASSQEVSSYNEQFF
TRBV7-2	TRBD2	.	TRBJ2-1	TGTGCCAGCAGCTTATTGGGGCTAGCGGGAGTTAGTGAGCAGTTCTTC	CASSLLGLAGVSEQFF